This entry features one TCR beta chain sequence. The clone's antigen remains unknown. Base qualities are not at hand, and no much larger clone is one base apart. To demonstrate the VDJtools post-analysis software, TCR beta repertoires were profiled from the peripheral blood of some 12 young patients with multiple sclerosis. The multiple sclerosis patients were children and adolescents ranging in age from about 6 to 17 years. The data belong to a study of post-analysis software for immune sequencing data (dated by TCRdb to the mid-2010s). Concerning the study at large: The recorded disease courses included relapsing-remitting, secondary progressive and progressive-relapsing multiple sclerosis, and some patients had no subtype annotation. The patient repertoires were set against under 13 previously published healthy control repertoires from donors whose ages ranged from roughly 6 to 27 years. A subset of samples was prepared in parallel using single-end sample barcoding, then pooled and co-amplified after Illumina adapter ligation.

The library was generated by PCR. Sequencing took place on an Illumina HiSeq 2500. To reduce PCR and sequencing biases, unique molecular identifiers were incorporated into the TCR beta cDNA libraries. Approximately 500,000 cDNA molecules were obtained per 1 to 10 million input T cells, so each molecule approximated one T cell. The patient libraries were prepared and sequenced using the same protocol as the earlier healthy control dataset. Within a given batch, samples were prepared together, multiplexed and sequenced on the same HiSeq lane. The authors' pipeline ran thus. Raw barcoded reads were processed with MIGEC, and single-read molecular identifier groups were discarded before consensus assembly and CDR3 extraction. VDJtools was used for post-analysis of the clonotype tables, and diversity was normalized by down-sampling every dataset to the size of the smallest sample. To correct batch-related cross-sample contamination, repertoire overlap clustering matched CDR3 amino acid sequences but not nucleotide sequences. In-frame beta chains were kept once TCRdb had trimmed the public reads at Q25 with fastp and called clones with MiXCR. Entries that share a CDR3 protein sequence are merged under the most common genes and DNA. These V and J calls originate from TCRdb's pipeline instead of the authors' own analysis. The table for this sample lists hundreds of thousands of distinct CDR3 sequences; roughly 30% of them were counted only once. Of the sample, around 0.56% falls within the top ten clones.

The paper as a whole reports these results and caveats: The control group was slightly older than the multiple sclerosis patient group. Compared with controls, multiple sclerosis patients had significantly lower normalized Chao1 diversity, a finding suggesting substantial peripheral T-cell clonal expansion. Direct clustering with F measure revealed strong co-clustering of samples prepared in the same batch, which led to a batch-effect correction.

The receptor's source is a girl aged 5-17 years with multiple sclerosis. Sequenced sample: blood.

The CDR3 region: CSVESQSLLIGNEQFF. The bases are TGCAGCGTTGAGTCCCAAAGTCTCTTGATTGGCAATGAGCAGTTCTTC. The chain is made from TRBV29-1 and TRBJ2-1, with the D gene call left open. V and J are truncated by 3 bases and 6 bases respectively, leaving an intervening sequence of 21 bases. Including cysteine and phenylalanine, the CDR3 has 16 amino acids. The read is trimmed to its CDR3 DNA, 48 bases read in frame from base 1. The germline V gene yields SQVTM for CDR1 and ANQGSEA for CDR2.